This T cell receptor beta chain originates from a study of blood T cell repertoires in COVID-19. Looking at the study overall: Specimens from acute and convalescent COVID-19 originated in the United States, Italy and Spain. Sample material is recorded as cDNA or gDNA derived from T cells, B-cell-depleted T cells, or PBMCs.

J lost 5 bases, V lost 3 bases, and 7 bases had no gene match. Germline V CDR1 and CDR2: GTSNPN, SVGIG (reference sequence). This CDR3 has 14 residues. Profiling relied on immunoSEQ multiplex PCR, and the TCRdb table lists in-frame clones only, not all of them. The sample contains approximately 150,000 clones, approximately 82% of which appear only once. The chain carries TRBV30 and TRBJ2-3; 8 nucleotides agree with TRBD2. This TCR was sampled from a woman aged 45-65 years in a cohort sampled during active or convalescent COVID-19. What was sequenced was peripheral blood. The CDR3 protein is CAWRWRGAVDTQYF. CDR3 bases: TGTGCCTGGAGATGGCGGGGGGCGGTAGATACGCAGTATTTT.